A few counts support the clone carrying this TCR beta chain. This record comes from a study of blood T cell repertoires in COVID-19. Overall study context: Sites in the United States, Italy and Spain provided acute and convalescent COVID-19 samples. T cells, B-cell-depleted T cells, or PBMCs supplied cDNA or gDNA.

Authors' methods: Reference gene primer amplification in the assay estimated nucleated cell counts. Sequencing was performed with immunoSEQ multiplex PCR; in TCRdb, only in-frame clones are kept and a portion is missing. V, J and clone size reflect that table, while D and trimming were determined from the DNA. Of more than 85,000 clones listed, about 80% are singletons. V was trimmed by 3 bases and J by 4 bases, leaving 15 bases between them. Germline lookup yields CDR1 ENHRY and CDR2 SYGVKD. The length of the CDR3 is 15 residues. This sequence originates from a man between 70 and 80 years old with acute or convalescent COVID-19. Sequenced: peripheral blood. The gene calls are TRBV10-3 and TRBJ1-1; perhaps TRBD1 as D (5 bases). The CDR3 sequence: CAISERTTSITEAFF. The CDR3, as DNA: TGTGCCATCAGTGAAAGGACAACTTCGATCACTGAAGCTTTCTTT.